The T cell receptor (beta chain) under discussion was sequenced for a study of response to subunit inactivated influenza vaccine. Germline values: CDR1 SGHTA, CDR2 FQGNSA. V dropped 5 bases and J dropped 5; count of bases not matched to a gene: 9. The CDR3 sequence is 15 residues long. The study's findings and limits: After each seasonal influenza vaccination, few new T cells are recruited, the authors suggested.

One entry per CDR3 protein, called by TCRdb with MiXCR from the RT-PCR reads. The profile shows 300,000 to 350,000 distinct CDR3 sequences, roughly a fifth of them singletons. This clonotype turned up a few times. Its matching antigen is unknown. The material was PBMCs from blood, obtained approximately 22 months after vaccination. The rearrangement links TRBV7-2 to TRBJ2-5; 9 nucleotides match TRBD1. This sequence was found in a man aged 50 to 69 who received an inactivated influenza vaccine. Here the CDR3 reads CASSTQQGAHETQYF. DNA for the CDR3: TGTGCCAGCAGCACCCAACAGGGGGCGCATGAGACCCAGTACTTC.